These 18 T cell receptor beta chains originate from one sample sequenced in a study of T cells in Graves' hyperthyroidism and ophthalmopathy (dated by TCRdb to the late 2010s). The library was prepared using multiplex PCR. Sequencing was performed on an Illumina HiSeq 2000. The TCR beta CDR3 regions were amplified from RNA transcripts. A first-round RT-PCR of the TCR CDR3 used the HTBI primer set with the Qiagen OneStep RT-PCR kit. The raw public reads went through TCRdb reprocessing: fastp at Q25, MiXCR clone calling, in-frame beta chains kept. CDR3 protein duplicates are merged, each entry listing the most common genes and DNA. Here the sample has around 610,000 distinct CDR3 sequences; under 15% occur a single time. 4% to 5.5% of the sample comes from the top ten. The sequenced sample consisted of blood. Every receptor here comes from a woman in her thirties or forties with Graves' ophthalmopathy.

This clonotype was seen many times. CDR3 in amino acids: CASSQDRGLAASYNEQFF. The CDR3 bases are TGTGCCAGCAGTCAGGACAGGGGACTAGCGGCATCCTACAATGAGCAGTTCTTC. The chain joins TRBV2 to TRBJ2-1; 11 bases map to TRBD2. V shed 5 bases and J 1 base; nucleotides not matched to a gene: 10. Germline V lookup: CDR1 SNHLY, CDR2 FYNNEI. This CDR3 contains 18 residues.

This clonotype was seen many times. It may be a read error: a sequence one base away is much more abundant. V gene TRBV12-3 or TRBV12-4 combines with J gene TRBJ2-5, with D maybe TRBD2 (6 bases). The CDR3 length is 16 residues. CDR3 sequence (DNA): TGTGCCAGCAATTTAGTGAACGGAGGGTACCAAGAGACCCAGTACTTC. It specifies CASNLVNGGYQETQYF.

This chain links TRBV7-9 with TRBJ2-7; the D gene is possibly TRBD2 (6 bases). The V gene's germline CDR1 is SEHNR and CDR2 FQNEAQ (reference sequence). The CDR3 totals 13 residues. Deletions cut 6 bases from V and 6 bases from J, with 15 bases between. For the CDR3, the DNA is TGTGCCAGCAGGCCGGACTACCCTAGCGAGCAGTACTTC. Its translation: CASRPDYPSEQYF.

This clonotype appeared many times. The gene calls are TRBV5-1 and TRBJ2-1; weak D call: TRBD2 (6 bases). V was shortened by 4 bases and J by 0 bases, with 14 bases between the two germline ends. This CDR3 has 16 residues. Germline lookup yields CDR1 SGHRS and CDR2 YFSETQ. The CDR3 reads CASSVNSGSSYNEQFF. CDR3 sequence (DNA): TGCGCCAGCAGCGTGAACTCCGGGAGCTCCTACAATGAGCAGTTCTTC.

At least ten counts were recorded for this clonotype. V usage is TRBV6-1 and J usage is TRBJ2-4; maybe TRBD1 (6 bases). The CDR3 consists of 16 residues. CDR1 is MNHNS, CDR2 SASEGT, per germline. The V gene lost 8 bases and the J gene lost 0 bases, with 17 bases spanning the gap. The CDR3 is CASSPPGTTAKNIQYF. The DNA of the CDR3 is TGTGCCAGCTCCCCTCCCGGGACAACAGCCAAAAACATTCAGTACTTC.

The rearrangement joins TRBV18 to TRBJ2-2, with 7 bases fitting TRBD2. J gave up 3 bases and V 0 bases, and 7 bases lay outside the gene matches. This CDR3 is 17 amino acids long. Germline V gives CDR1 KGHSH, CDR2 LQKENI. The CDR3 here is CASSPPNAAGDTGELFF. The DNA for the CDR3 is TGTGCCAGCTCACCACCAAATGCGGCGGGAGACACCGGGGAGCTGTTTTTT.

This clonotype showed up many times. The rearrangement joins TRBV11-2 to TRBJ2-1, with D tentatively TRBD1 or TRBD2 (6 bases each). V gave up 1 base and J gave up 0 bases, with 10 bases separating them. Germline V gives CDR1 SGHAT, CDR2 FQNNGV. The CDR3 runs 16 residues. The CDR3 region is CASSLVGGLSYNEQFF. Here the CDR3 DNA reads TGTGCCAGCAGCTTAGTTGGGGGGCTCTCCTACAATGAGCAGTTCTTC.

This clonotype was observed a few times. The chain is built from TRBV6-7 and TRBJ2-1; D may be TRBD2 (6 bases). TRBV6-7 is sorted into the ORF group, with uncertain function. This CDR3 region has 17 residues. V lost 0 bases and J 6 bases, leaving 18 bases between the germline ends. CDR3 in DNA: TGTGCCAGCAGTTACTCGTCCGGGAGTAAGATCGGCAATGAGCAGTTCTTC. It encodes CASSYSSGSKIGNEQFF.

The V and J genes are TRBV30 and TRBJ2-7, with a weak D call TRBD1 (6 bases). From germline, CDR1 is GTSNPN and CDR2 SVGIG (reference sequence). With 4 bases removed from V and 4 bases from J, the gap between germline ends came to 14 bases. This CDR3 has 13 amino acids. CDR3 bases: TGTGCCTGGACCCCCCCAGGGACATACGAGCAGTACTTC. Amino acids: CAWTPPGTYEQYF.

The table lists this clonotype with many counts. The V call is TRBV5-5, the J call TRBJ2-3; no clear D gene. With 0 bases removed from V and 4 bases from J, the gap between germline ends came to 6 bases. Germline CDR1 SGHKS, CDR2 YYEKEE (reference sequence). The CDR3 contains 13 residues. In DNA, the CDR3 is TGTGCCAGCAGCTTGGAACTTCCAGATACGCAGTATTTT. Translating it yields CASSLELPDTQYF.

The table lists this clonotype with many counts. The chain employs TRBV19 and TRBJ1-1, with D unclear. Germline V CDR1 and CDR2: LNHDA, SQIVND (reference sequence). CDR3 length: 12 residues. Trimming removed 5 bases from V and 3 bases from J, with 7 bases in between. CDR3 amino acids: CASSYMDTEAFF. The DNA of the CDR3 is TGTGCCAGTAGTTACATGGACACTGAAGCTTTCTTT.

The rearrangement links TRBV25-1 to TRBJ2-7; 10 bases fit TRBD2. The CDR3 is made up of 15 amino acids. Germline-derived CDR1 and CDR2 are MGHDK and SYGVNS. Trimming took 4 bases from V and 1 from J; bases not matched to a gene: 4. The CDR3 region is CASSVLAGASYEQYF. DNA for the CDR3: TGTGCCAGCAGTGTCCTAGCGGGAGCGTCCTACGAGCAGTACTTC.

In this sample, this clonotype turned up a few times. V gene TRBV28 combines with J gene TRBJ2-7, with D hard to call. Between the trimmed V and J ends, which lost 8 bases and 2 bases, there was a span of 10 bases. Germline V CDR1 and CDR2: MDHEN, SYDVKM. The CDR3 length is 12 residues. The CDR3 region has the DNA TGTGCCAGCTCCTATCTTCCCTACGAGCAGTACTTC. Translating gives CASSYLPYEQYF.

The table lists this clonotype with a few counts. The V gene is TRBV27, the J gene TRBJ1-3, with D hard to call. The CDR3 is 11 residues long. The germline gives CDR1 MNHEY, CDR2 SMNVEV (reference sequence). V dropped 7 bases and J dropped 7 bases, with 8 bases sitting between them. The CDR3 loop reads CASTSMNTIYF. CDR3 bases: TGTGCCAGCACCTCTATGAACACCATATATTTT.

V and J are TRBV20-1 and TRBJ2-5; 7 bases are a match to TRBD2. This CDR3 region has 13 residues. Germline V lookup: CDR1 DFQATT, CDR2 SNEGSKA (reference sequence). V trimming: 2 bases; J trimming: 3 bases; junction bases outside the gene matches: 3. DNA of the CDR3: TGCAGTGCTAGATGGCTAGCGGAAGAGACCCAGTACTTC. Translating it yields CSARWLAEETQYF.

This clonotype was found many times. One end of the junction is discordant with germline, which a read error may explain. The chain is built from TRBV12-3 or TRBV12-4 and TRBJ2-7; 7 bases line up with TRBD2. The CDR3 has 14 amino acids. The CDR3 region is CASSIAGPTYEQYF. The CDR3 coding sequence is TGTGCCAGCAGTATAGCGGGCCCTACCTACGAGCAGTACTTC.

This clonotype was observed many times. The V and J genes are TRBV29-1 and TRBJ2-7; D is uncertain. This CDR3 comprises 13 residues. The germline CDR1 and CDR2 sequences are SQVTM and ANQGSEA. Trimming removed 0 bases from V and 5 bases from J, with 11 bases in between. CDR3 sequence: CSVEDARAHEQYF. The CDR3 DNA reads TGCAGCGTTGAAGACGCTAGGGCCCACGAGCAGTACTTC.

This chain joins TRBV20-1 and TRBJ2-5; D is undetermined. This CDR3 comprises 10 residues. Trimming cost V 5 bases and J 9 bases, with 10 bases left between them. Per the germline V gene, CDR1 is DFQATT and CDR2 is SNEGSKA (reference sequence). The CDR3 nucleotides read TGCAGTGCTGGGTGGTCGGCCCAGTACTTC. The encoded protein is CSAGWSAQYF.